One and the same sample provided the 16 T cell receptor beta chains below, sequenced in a study of cytomegalovirus exposure and HLA in healthy donors. TCRdb's table, derived via immunoSEQ multiplex PCR, lists solely in-frame clones and lacks some. The data show about 160,000 clones, about 90% seen once. The sequencing sample was made of PBMCs. These receptor sequences come from a woman between 18 and 30 years old in good health and CMV-seropositive.

This chain uses TRBV6-1 with TRBJ2-7, with 8 bases identical to TRBD2. CDR3 length: 14 amino acids. The ends lost 5 bases at V and 4 bases at J; junction bases unmatched: 7. The germline V gene encodes CDR1 MNHNS and CDR2 SASEGT. CDR3 DNA sequence: TGTGCCAGCAGTCGGGAGCGGGAGTTGTACGAGCAGTACTTC. As protein: CASSRERELYEQYF.

The chain links TRBV4-1 to TRBJ2-1; TRBD2 aligns across 9 bases. V lost 3 bases and J lost 7; bases outside the gene matches: 7. The germline CDR1 and CDR2 sequences are MGHRA and YSYEKL. The CDR3 is 15 amino acids. For the CDR3, the DNA is TGCGCCAGCAGCCACAGCGGGAGGTTTGAGAATGAGCAGTTCTTC. Amino acids: CASSHSGRFENEQFF.

The chain links TRBV10-3 to TRBJ1-2; 10 bases align to TRBD1. In germline, CDR1 is ENHRY, CDR2 SYGVKD. V trimming: 10 bases; J trimming: 5 bases; junction bases outside the gene matches: 10. This CDR3 has 14 amino acids. CDR3 residues: CATRDRGVGYGYTF. CDR3 coding DNA: TGTGCCACTCGGGACAGGGGAGTTGGGTATGGCTACACCTTC.

This clone came up a few times. The chain has TRBV2 and TRBJ1-1; tentatively, D is TRBD1 (5 bases). CDR1 and CDR2 from the germline V gene are SNHLY and FYNNEI. The CDR3 runs 10 residues. V gave up 8 bases and J gave up 7 bases, with 8 bases separating them. In DNA, the CDR3 is TGTGCCAGCGGGGGGAATGAAGCTTTCTTT. This translates into CASGGNEAFF.

This chain links TRBV27 with TRBJ2-1; D possibly corresponds to TRBD2 (7 bases). Germline V CDR1 and CDR2: MNHEY, SMNVEV (reference sequence). The ends were cut back, 1 base at V and 0 bases at J, with 19 bases in the middle. The length of the CDR3 is 19 residues. The DNA for the CDR3 is TGTGCCAGCAGTTTATTGGGGGGGCGGAAGTACCGCTCCTACAATGAGCAGTTCTTC. It codes for CASSLLGGRKYRSYNEQFF.

The rearrangement links TRBV28 to TRBJ1-1; maybe TRBD1 (5 bases). The CDR3 has 12 amino acids. Trimming left V 5 bases short and J 4 bases short, with 8 bases between. Germline loops: CDR1 MDHEN, CDR2 SYDVKM. The CDR3 spells CASSPRVTEAFF. In DNA, the CDR3 is TGTGCCAGCAGTCCCAGGGTCACTGAAGCTTTCTTT.

This clone was seen just once. The chain couples TRBV6-6 to TRBJ2-7; D perhaps matches TRBD1 (6 bases). Trimming took off 6 bases at V and 10 bases at J, with 16 bases between the two ends. The CDR3 runs to 12 residues. The germline V gene encodes CDR1 MNHNY and CDR2 SVGAGI (reference sequence). This chain's CDR3 is CASRPDRPDQYF. DNA of the CDR3: TGTGCCAGCAGACCCGACAGGCCCGATCAGTACTTC.

This chain uses TRBV7-8 with TRBJ2-5; D gene uncertain. Germline V gives CDR1 SGHVS, CDR2 FQNEAQ. The germline V and J ends were trimmed by 5 bases and 8 bases, with 12 bases remaining between them. CDR3 size: 12 residues. The CDR3 reads CASSPQSDTQYF. DNA of the CDR3: TGTGCCAGCAGCCCACAGTCCGATACCCAGTACTTC.

This chain links TRBV6-5 with TRBJ2-1; maybe TRBD1 (5 bases). V was pared by 6 bases and J by 3 bases, with 6 bases between. In germline, CDR1 is MNHEY, CDR2 SVGAGI. CDR3 length: 12 residues. In DNA form, the CDR3 reads TGTGCCAGCAGGACAGACTACAATGAGCAGTTCTTC. This sequence encodes CASRTDYNEQFF.

CDR3 coding DNA: TGCGCCAGCAGCCTACAGGGGACTAGCACAGATACGCAGTATTTT. Amino acid sequence: CASSLQGTSTDTQYF. The chain carries TRBV5-1 and TRBJ2-3, with a tentative D call TRBD1 (7 bases). The CDR3 runs 15 residues. Germline V gives CDR1 SGHRS, CDR2 YFSETQ. Trimming took 4 bases from V and 0 from J, leaving 12 bases between them. The whole variable domain, remainder taken from reference TRBV5-1 and TRBJ2-3, is KAGVTQTPRYLIKTRGQQVTLSCSPISGHRSVSWYQQTPGQGLQFLFEYFSETQRNKGNFPGRFSGRQFSNSRSEMNVSTLELGDSALYLCASSLQGTSTDTQYFGPGTRLTVL.

The chain uses TRBV4-1 and TRBJ2-1, with 10 bases that match TRBD2. Germline V gives CDR1 MGHRA, CDR2 YSYEKL. CDR3 size: 16 residues. V trimming: 1 base; J trimming: 2 bases; junction bases outside the gene matches: 2. As DNA, the CDR3 is TGCGCCAGCAGCCAAGCAACTAGCGGGACCTACAATGAGCAGTTCTTC. Its protein product is CASSQATSGTYNEQFF.

The chain is built from TRBV7-2 and TRBJ2-3; 10 bases are shared with TRBD2. V dropped 5 bases and J dropped 0; count of bases not matched to a gene: 8. Germline CDR1 SGHTA, CDR2 FQGNSA. CDR3 size: 17 residues. In DNA form, the CDR3 reads TGTGCCAGCAGCACCCGGACTAGCGGATCTAGCACAGATACGCAGTATTTT. The encoded protein is CASSTRTSGSSTDTQYF.

The CDR3 sequence: CASTRLAGRTDTQYF. The CDR3, as DNA: TGTGCCAGCACCCGACTAGCGGGGAGAACAGATACGCAGTATTTT. The chain is built from TRBV6-1 and TRBJ2-3; 11 nucleotides line up with TRBD2. The CDR3 contains 15 residues. The V gene's germline CDR1 is MNHNS and CDR2 SASEGT. V shed 7 bases and J 3 bases; nucleotides not matched to a gene: 6.

The chain is built from TRBV6-6 and TRBJ2-2; weak D call: TRBD2 (6 bases). Trimming left V 7 bases short and J 6 bases short, with 15 bases between. The CDR3 has 14 residues. The V gene's germline CDR1 is MNHNY and CDR2 SVGAGI (reference sequence). In DNA form, the CDR3 reads TGTGCCAGCAACCCACTCGGGGGATCCGGGGAGCTGTTTTTT. Amino acids: CASNPLGGSGELFF.

This clone was recorded a few times. V is TRBV5-6 and J is TRBJ2-5, with 9 bases aligning to TRBD2. The germline V gene encodes CDR1 SGHDT and CDR2 YYEEEE. The length of the CDR3 is 17 residues. Trimming at V came to 4 bases and at J to 2 bases, leaving 12 bases not matched to a gene. The CDR3 DNA sequence: TGTGCCAGCAGCACCCCCGGGGCGGGAGGGCTTCAAGAGACCCAGTACTTC. Translated, it gives CASSTPGAGGLQETQYF.

CDR3 bases: TGTGCCAGCAGCTTAGGGACAGCAAAATACGAGCAGTACTTC. The encoded protein is CASSLGTAKYEQYF. This rearrangement joins TRBV5-6 to TRBJ2-7, with 7 bases fitting TRBD1. Trimming took 2 bases from V and 4 from J; bases not matched to a gene: 6. The CDR3 loop spans 14 amino acids. CDR1 and CDR2 (germline): SGHDT, YYEEEE. The full variable domain, in which reference TRBV5-6 and TRBJ2-7 provide the parts outside the CDR3, is DAGVTQSPTHLIKTRGQQVTLRCSPKSGHDTVSWYQQALGQGPQFIFQYYEEEERQRGNFPDRFSGHQFPNYSSELNVNALLLGDSALYLCASSLGTAKYEQYFGPGTRLTVT.